This T cell receptor beta chain was recorded in a study of blood T cell repertoires in COVID-19. Germline V lookup: CDR1 SQVTM, CDR2 ANQGSEA. Unmatched junction bases numbered 0, after V lost 1 base and J lost 1 base. This CDR3 is built from 13 residues. Method: immunoSEQ multiplex PCR; TCRdb's copy keeps in-frame clones and lacks some. The table lists roughly 200,000 clones, roughly 79% of them singletons, with more than 9.5% in the top ten. The chain uses TRBV29-1 and TRBJ1-1; TRBD1 agrees at 7 bases. Sequenced: peripheral blood. The receptor was isolated from a woman aged 40-49 years with COVID-19, enrolled during active disease. CDR3 nucleotide sequence: TGCAGCGTTGAAGGGACAGGGAACACTGAAGCTTTCTTT. Translated, it gives CSVEGTGNTEAFF. Filled out from reference TRBV29-1 and TRBJ1-1, the complete variable domain reads SAVISQKPSRDICQRGTSLTIQCQVDSQVTMMFWYRQQPGQSLTLIATANQGSEATYESGFVIDKFPISRPNLTFSTLTVSNMSPEDSSIYLCSVEGTGNTEAFFGQGTRLTVV.